This T cell receptor beta chain was found in a study of control samples from healthy donors and cancer patients. This CDR3 comprises 15 residues. Germline CDR1 reads SGHTA; CDR2 reads FQGTGA. The trim removed 5 bases at V and 2 bases at J, leaving 8 bases unmatched. Generated by immunoSEQ multiplex PCR, the TCRdb table keeps only in-frame clones and is missing some. The data contain over 200,000 clones, over 75% of them singletons. What was sequenced was PBMCs. The chain couples TRBV7-3 to TRBJ2-7; the match to TRBD1 covers 8 bases. The receptor was isolated from a woman between 55 and 75 years old with lung cancer. CDR3 amino acids: CASSLDRGGTYEQYF. CDR3 nucleotides: TGTGCCAGCAGCCTTGACAGGGGTGGGACCTACGAGCAGTACTTC.